The present T cell receptor beta chain was sequenced within a study of Ad26.COV2.S vaccination and SARS-CoV-2 variants. Study-level findings and limits: Vaccine and placebo groups showed comparable non-spike TCR breadth. Using TCR breadth and depth analyses may have led to underestimated total T cell responses.

Germline trimming cut 0 bases from V and 9 bases from J; bases unmatched to any gene: 9. Per the germline V gene, CDR1 is LGHDT and CDR2 is YNNKEL (reference sequence). This CDR3 contains 16 residues. Clones were read by immunoSEQ multiplex PCR, and TCRdb kept only the in-frame ones, dropping some. Here the sample spans about 460,000 clones, roughly 87% being singletons. Stated treatment: some 20 received Ad26.COV2.S at low or high dose, single or two shots; roughly 5 received placebo; per-sample allocation not given. Sampling was performed 63 days after the first vaccine or placebo injection. Donation came from an adult in Boston who was aged 18-55 years. In the case of this clone: Its antigen is still unknown.

Sequenced material: peripheral blood, taken in a trial of Ad26.COV2.S vaccine versus placebo. This chain connects TRBV3-1 (or the pseudogene TRBV3-2) to TRBJ2-3, with 10 bases aligning to TRBD2. The receptor was derived from a person aged 18 to 65 who received the Ad26.COV2.S COVID-19 vaccine or a placebo. The CDR3 protein is CASSQDPAGGPGTQYF. The CDR3 DNA sequence: TGTGCCAGCAGCCAAGATCCAGCGGGAGGGCCGGGCACGCAGTATTTT.